The present T cell receptor (beta chain) was sequenced within a study of T cell repertoires in cytomegalovirus infection. The overall study: CMV infection plus the matching HLA type was flagged by public TCR beta signatures. Whole-study findings and limits: Cumulated frequencies of public TCR beta families served to identify carriers of CMV plus the relevant HLA.

For this clonotype: What it recognizes is unknown.

TCRdb analysed the reads with MiXCR anew, one entry per CDR3 protein. The data show roughly 78,000 distinct CDR3 sequences, about 40% seen once. Germline V gene sequence: CDR1 MNHEY, CDR2 SVGEGT. The CDR3 spans 17 residues. V was shortened by 2 bases and J by 0 bases, with 11 bases between the two germline ends. The TCR sequence derives from a human donor in good health (CMV status not recorded). Some clones in this sample may be carry-over from other donors' samples. Material: CD8+ T cells from cultured PBMCs, obtained from culture after CMV antigen stimulation. The chain couples TRBV6-2 or TRBV6-3 to TRBJ1-6, with D unresolved. The CDR3 is CASSYLDLSSYNSPLHF. The CDR3 DNA sequence: TGTGCCAGCAGTTACCTCGACTTGAGCTCCTATAATTCACCCCTCCACTTT.